This is a list of T cell receptor beta chains from one sample in a study of human T cells and chemical hapten exposure. TCRdb analysed the RACE reads with MiXCR anew, one entry per CDR3 protein. Counted here are approximately 97,000 distinct CDR3 sequences, 11% occurring once; the ten biggest clones make up 3.2%. The sample consisted of whole blood, taken in connection with sensitization to the hapten diphenylcyclopropenone (DPC). The source is a woman between 40 and 50 years old with alopecia areata. Some clones in this sample may be carry-over from other donors' samples. Both conserved end residues are part of each CDR3. The D gene is left open where the match is weak. A clone size is listed for some rows: how often the clone was seen (once, few, many), or a class if it is expanded.

NA	TRBJ2-3	NA	TRBV6-5	CASRKQGGTDTQYF	TGTGCCAGCAGGAAACAGGGGGGGACAGATACGCAGTATTTT
TRBD1	TRBJ2-7	NA	TRBV6-2/TRBV6-3	CASRPGTGYYEQYF	TGTGCCAGCAGGCCCGGGACAGGGTACTACGAGCAGTACTTC
NA	TRBJ2-7	many	TRBV7-2	CASSLVVSRGSYEQYF	TGTGCCAGCAGCTTAGTTGTTTCCAGGGGCTCCTACGAGCAGTACTTC
TRBD1	TRBJ1-5	few	TRBV6-5	CASREQGALSNQPQHF	TGTGCCAGCAGGGAGCAGGGGGCTCTGAGCAATCAGCCCCAGCATTTT
TRBD1	TRBJ1-6	many	TRBV6-5	CASKRAGTAYNSPLHF	TGTGCCAGCAAAAGAGCCGGGACAGCGTATAATTCACCCCTCCACTTT
TRBD1	TRBJ1-4	few	TRBV5-1	CASSARAGGGGNEKLFF	TGCGCCAGTTCCGCCCGGGCAGGGGGCGGAGGTAATGAAAAACTGTTTTTT
NA	TRBJ1-5	NA	TRBV28	CASSLGGLANQPQHF	TGTGCCAGCAGTTTAGGGGGGCTTGCGAACCAGCCCCAGCATTTT
NA	TRBJ1-5	many	TRBV20-1	CSASTSNLNQPQHF	TGCAGTGCTTCTACAAGCAACCTCAATCAGCCCCAGCATTTT
NA	TRBJ2-1	NA	TRBV2	CASNDPRTTGGDEQFF	TGTGCCAGCAACGACCCGAGGACTACCGGGGGAGATGAGCAGTTCTTC
NA	TRBJ1-1	many	TRBV30	CAGNTGNTEAFF	TGTGCCGGAAATACAGGGAACACTGAAGCTTTCTTT
NA	TRBJ2-7	many	TRBV3-1	CASSQVASPPNEQYF	TGTGCCAGCAGCCAAGTCGCCTCGCCCCCGAACGAGCAGTACTTC
TRBD1	TRBJ2-7	many	TRBV6-2/TRBV6-3	CASSEADRVPYF	TGTGCCAGCAGTGAGGCCGACAGGGTTCCGTACTTC
TRBD1	TRBJ1-1	NA	TRBV2	CASSERGTGGLTEAFF	TGTGCCAGCAGTGAACGGGGGACAGGGGGCTTGACTGAAGCTTTCTTT
NA	TRBJ1-1	few	TRBV7-2	CASSIQGVNTEAFF	TGTGCCAGCAGCATACAAGGGGTGAACACTGAAGCTTTCTTT
NA	TRBJ1-4	many	TRBV7-2	CASSSNRAEKLFF	TGTGCCAGCAGCTCTAACAGGGCGGAAAAACTGTTTTTT
NA	TRBJ1-3	few	TRBV12-3/TRBV12-4	CASSPRLEGNTIYF	TGTGCCAGCAGTCCTCGCCTAGAAGGAAACACCATATATTTT